This TCR beta chain was identified during a study of breast tumors, draining lymph nodes, adjacent tissues. This clonotype has ten or more counts. What it binds is not known. V lost 7 bases to trimming and J lost 7 bases, with 8 bases between them. The CDR3 runs 10 residues. Germline V gene sequence: CDR1 DFQATT, CDR2 SNEGSKA (reference sequence). Findings and limits, study-wide: That most tumor T cells come from lymph nodes remained unproven.

The lymph nodes were axillary draining lymph nodes from breast cancer patients. MiXCR was run by TCRdb on the multiplex PCR reads, yielding one entry per CDR3 protein. The table lists about 230,000 distinct CDR3 sequences, about 30% of them singletons. This receptor was obtained from a female donor with breast cancer. Some clones in this sample may be carry-over from other donors' samples. This chain uses TRBV20-1 with TRBJ2-1, with D hard to call. The sequenced material came from axillary lymph node tissue. CDR3 nucleotides: TGCAGTGTAATTGGGAATGAGCAGTTCTTC. Protein sequence: CSVIGNEQFF.